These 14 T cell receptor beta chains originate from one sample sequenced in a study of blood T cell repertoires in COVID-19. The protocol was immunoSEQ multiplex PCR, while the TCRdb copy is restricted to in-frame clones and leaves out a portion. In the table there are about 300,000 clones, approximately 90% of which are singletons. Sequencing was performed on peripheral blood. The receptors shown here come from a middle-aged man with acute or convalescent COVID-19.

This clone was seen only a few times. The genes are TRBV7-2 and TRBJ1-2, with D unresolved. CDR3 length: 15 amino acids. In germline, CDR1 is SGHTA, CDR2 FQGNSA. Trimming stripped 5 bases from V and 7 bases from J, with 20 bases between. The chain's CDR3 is CASSPMMGLGGGYTF. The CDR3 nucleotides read TGTGCCAGCAGCCCGATGATGGGTTTGGGAGGTGGCTACACCTTC.

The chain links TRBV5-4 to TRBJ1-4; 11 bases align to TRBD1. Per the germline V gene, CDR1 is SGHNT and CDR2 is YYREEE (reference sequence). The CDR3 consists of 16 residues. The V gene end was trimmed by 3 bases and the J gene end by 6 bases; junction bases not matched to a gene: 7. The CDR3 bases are TGTGCCAGCAGCTCCAGGACAGGGGGCAGTTATGAAAAACTGTTTTTT. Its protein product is CASSSRTGGSYEKLFF.

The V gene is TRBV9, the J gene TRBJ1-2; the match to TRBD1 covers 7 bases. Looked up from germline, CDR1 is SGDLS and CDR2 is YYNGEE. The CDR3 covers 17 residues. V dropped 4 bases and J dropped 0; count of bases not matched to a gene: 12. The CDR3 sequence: CASSTSPGTDSNYGYTF. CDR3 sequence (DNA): TGTGCCAGCAGCACCTCCCCCGGGACAGACTCTAACTATGGCTACACCTTC.

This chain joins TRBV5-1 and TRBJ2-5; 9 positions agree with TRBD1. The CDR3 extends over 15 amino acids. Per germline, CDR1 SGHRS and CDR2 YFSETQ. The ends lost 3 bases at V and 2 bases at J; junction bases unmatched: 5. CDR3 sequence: CASSSDGTGQETQYF. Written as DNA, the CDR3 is TGCGCCAGCAGCTCCGATGGGACAGGGCAAGAGACCCAGTACTTC.

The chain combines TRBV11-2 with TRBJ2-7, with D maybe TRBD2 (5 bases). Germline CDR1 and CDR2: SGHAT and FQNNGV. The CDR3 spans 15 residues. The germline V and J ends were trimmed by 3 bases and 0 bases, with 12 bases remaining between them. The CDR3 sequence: CASSFSWGVSYEQYF. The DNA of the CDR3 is TGTGCCAGCAGCTTCAGTTGGGGAGTCTCCTACGAGCAGTACTTC.

The CDR3 sequence is CASSLISGTPGEQFF. The CDR3 DNA is TGTGCCAGTAGCCTCATATCGGGGACTCCGGGGGAGCAGTTCTTC. The chain has TRBV19 and TRBJ2-1; D is possibly TRBD2 (6 bases). The length of the CDR3 is 15 residues. Trimming cost V 6 bases and J 10 bases, with 22 bases left between them. Germline V gene lookup returns CDR1 LNHDA and CDR2 SQIVND (reference sequence).

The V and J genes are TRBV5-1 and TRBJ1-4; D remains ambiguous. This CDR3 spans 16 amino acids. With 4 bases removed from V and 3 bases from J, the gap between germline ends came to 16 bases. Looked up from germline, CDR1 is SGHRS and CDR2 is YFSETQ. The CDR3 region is CASSPGVQASNEKLFF. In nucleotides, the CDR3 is TGCGCCAGCAGCCCTGGCGTCCAGGCTTCTAATGAAAAACTGTTTTTT.

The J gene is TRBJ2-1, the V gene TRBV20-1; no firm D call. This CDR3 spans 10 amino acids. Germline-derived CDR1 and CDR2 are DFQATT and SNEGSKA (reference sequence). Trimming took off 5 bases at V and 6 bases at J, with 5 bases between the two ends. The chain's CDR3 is CSAAFNEQFF. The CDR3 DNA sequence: TGCAGTGCTGCGTTCAATGAGCAGTTCTTC.

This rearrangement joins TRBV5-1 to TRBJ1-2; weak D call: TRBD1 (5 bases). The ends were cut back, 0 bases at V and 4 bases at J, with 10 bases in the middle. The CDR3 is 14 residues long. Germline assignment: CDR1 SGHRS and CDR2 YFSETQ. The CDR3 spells CASSLGGPLYGYTF. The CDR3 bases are TGCGCCAGCAGCTTGGGGGGCCCTCTCTATGGCTACACCTTC.

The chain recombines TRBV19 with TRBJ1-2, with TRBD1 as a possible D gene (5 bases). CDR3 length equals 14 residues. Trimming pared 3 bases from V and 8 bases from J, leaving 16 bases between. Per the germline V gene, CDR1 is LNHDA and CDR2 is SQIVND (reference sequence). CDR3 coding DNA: TGTGCCAGTAGTATCGGGACGGCGGGGCGAGGCTACACCTTC. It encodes CASSIGTAGRGYTF.

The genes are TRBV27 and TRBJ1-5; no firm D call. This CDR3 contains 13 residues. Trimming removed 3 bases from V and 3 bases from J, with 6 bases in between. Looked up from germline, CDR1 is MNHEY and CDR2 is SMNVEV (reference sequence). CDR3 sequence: CASSFRNNQPQHF. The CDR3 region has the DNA TGTGCCAGCAGTTTTAGAAACAATCAGCCCCAGCATTTT.

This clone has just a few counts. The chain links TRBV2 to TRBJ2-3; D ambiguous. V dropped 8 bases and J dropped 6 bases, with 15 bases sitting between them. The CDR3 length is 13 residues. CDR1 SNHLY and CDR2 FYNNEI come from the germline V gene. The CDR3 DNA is TGTGCCAGCGGGCCGACGTTCACGGATACGCAGTATTTT. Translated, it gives CASGPTFTDTQYF.

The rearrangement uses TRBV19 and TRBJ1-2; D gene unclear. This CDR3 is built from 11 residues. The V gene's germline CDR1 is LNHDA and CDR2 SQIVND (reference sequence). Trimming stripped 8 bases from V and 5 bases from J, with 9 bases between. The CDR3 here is CASHTVYGYTF. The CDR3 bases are TGTGCCAGTCACACAGTTTATGGCTACACCTTC. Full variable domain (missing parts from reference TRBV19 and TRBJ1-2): DGGITQSPKYLFRKEGQNVTLSCEQNLNHDAMYWYRQDPGQGLRLIYYSQIVNDFQKGDIAEGYSVSREKKESFPLTVTSAQKNPTAFYLCASHTVYGYTFGSGTRLTVV.

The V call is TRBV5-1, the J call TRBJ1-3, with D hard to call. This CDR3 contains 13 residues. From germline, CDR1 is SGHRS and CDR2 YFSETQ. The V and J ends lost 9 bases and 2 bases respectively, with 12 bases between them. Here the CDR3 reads CATRSSPGNTIYF. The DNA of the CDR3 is TGCGCCACCCGGAGTTCTCCTGGAAACACCATATATTTT.